Detailed here is one TCR beta chain. The data were obtained in a study of T cell changes during pregnancy in multiple sclerosis. Clones were read by immunoSEQ multiplex PCR, and TCRdb kept only the in-frame ones, dropping some. Of 25,000 to 35,000 clones detected, 89% appear once; the ten largest clones hold 6.9%. V was clipped by 1 base and J by 3 bases, with 16 bases between them. The CDR3 runs to 16 residues. The clonotype comes from a female donor with multiple sclerosis, enrolled in a pregnancy study. The material sequenced was CD8+ T cells from peripheral blood mononuclear cells, taken in the second trimester of pregnancy. The genes are TRBV6-7 and TRBJ2-7, with D possibly being TRBD1 (5 bases). TRBV6-7 is an ORF for which the function is uncertain. CDR3 sequence reads: CASSYLVDNDLYEQYF. CDR3 sequence (DNA): TGTGCCAGCAGTTACTTAGTGGACAACGACCTCTACGAGCAGTACTTC.